The sequence of this TCR beta chain was determined in a study of blood T cell repertoires in COVID-19. Study at large: Samples taken during acute and convalescent COVID-19 were collected in the United States, Italy and Spain. The cDNA or gDNA used as material had been derived from T cells, B-cell-depleted T cells, or PBMCs.

Details on this clone: One end of the junction varies from germline; a read error may be responsible.

The CDR3 has 16 residues. In germline, CDR1 is SGHAT, CDR2 FQDESV (reference sequence). Original methodology: Reference gene primer amplification gave nucleated cell count estimates. Assay: immunoSEQ multiplex PCR; the TCRdb copy retains only in-frame clones and omits some. V, J and clone size reflect that table, while D and trimming were determined from the DNA. The table shows 18,000 or so clones, with roughly nine tenths occurring only once. The sequence came from a man aged 60-69 years with active COVID-19. The sequenced sample consisted of peripheral blood. The rearrangement joins TRBV11-1 to TRBJ2-3, with 8 bases that match TRBD2. CDR3 sequence: CASSLGQRGSKDTQYF. CDR3 bases: TGTGCCAGCAGCTTAGGTCAGCGGGGGAGCAAAGATACGCAGTATTTT.